Sequencing of this TCR beta chain was carried out in a study of PD-L1 blockade in urothelial cancer. Study as a whole: Patients' atezolizumab regimen, 1,200 mg intravenously every 3 weeks, began around 2014. Patients had received 0 to 3 prior chemotherapy regimens. Study-level results: Better survival was forecast by a pretreatment blood TCR clonality below the median.

Libraries were prepared by immunoSEQ multiplex PCR; TCRdb keeps only in-frame clonotypes and omits some of them. The sample includes tens of thousands of clones, roughly 86% of them seen just once. Time point indicated: pretreatment peripheral blood. Trimming removed 4 bases at V and 0 bases at J, with 7 bases between. In germline, CDR1 is LNHDA, CDR2 SQIVND (reference sequence). The CDR3 spans 13 residues. This clone was found once. The antigen remains unidentified. This chain connects TRBV19 to TRBJ2-7; the D gene is possibly TRBD1 (5 bases). This clonotype originated in a man aged 55-75 years with urothelial cancer. Here the sequenced sample was PBMCs, taken around atezolizumab (anti-PD-L1) treatment. DNA for the CDR3: TGTGCCAGTAGTAGTGACAGCTCCTACGAGCAGTACTTC. Residues: CASSSDSSYEQYF.